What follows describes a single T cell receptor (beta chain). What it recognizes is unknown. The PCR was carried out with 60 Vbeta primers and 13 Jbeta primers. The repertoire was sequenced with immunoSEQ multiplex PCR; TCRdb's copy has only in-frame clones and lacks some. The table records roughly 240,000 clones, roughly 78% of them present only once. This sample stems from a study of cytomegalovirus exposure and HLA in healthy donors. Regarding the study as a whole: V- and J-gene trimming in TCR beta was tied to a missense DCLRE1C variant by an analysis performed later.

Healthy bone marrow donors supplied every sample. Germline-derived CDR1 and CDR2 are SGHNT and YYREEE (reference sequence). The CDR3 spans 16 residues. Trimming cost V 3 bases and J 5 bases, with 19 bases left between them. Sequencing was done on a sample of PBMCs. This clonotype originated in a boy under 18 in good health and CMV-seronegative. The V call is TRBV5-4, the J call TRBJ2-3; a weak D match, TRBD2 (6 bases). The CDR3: CASSSSGSKRGDTQYF. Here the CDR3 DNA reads TGTGCCAGCAGCTCTTCCGGGAGTAAGCGCGGAGATACGCAGTATTTT.